This passage covers 11 T cell receptor beta chains from one sample sequenced in a study of OX40 agonist ivuxolimab in advanced cancers. The data were produced by immunoSEQ multiplex PCR, yet TCRdb's version contains in-frame clones alone and is incomplete. The table records 50,000 to 70,000 clones, 85% of them present only once. The specimen comprised CD4+ or CD8+ T cells sorted from blood, sampled in a trial of the OX40 agonist ivuxolimab. The receptors stem from an adult with an advanced solid tumor such as melanoma, head and neck, liver or kidney cancer.

The chain combines TRBV5-1 with TRBJ2-3; tentatively, D is TRBD2 (6 bases). The CDR3 is 13 amino acids. V lost 4 bases to trimming and J lost 10 bases, with 16 bases between them. CDR1 is SGHRS and CDR2 is YFSETQ in the germline V gene. CDR3 DNA: TGCGCCAGCAGCCCGGCGGGGCCTAAGGCGCAGTATTTT. Its protein is CASSPAGPKAQYF.

J is TRBJ2-2 and V is TRBV10-3; TRBD2 matches 10 bases. V lost 3 bases to trimming and J lost 1 base; unmatched junction nucleotides: 2. Germline CDR1 reads ENHRY; CDR2 reads SYGVKD. This CDR3 has 16 residues. CDR3 region: CAISEPSGRNTGELFF. The CDR3 DNA reads TGTGCCATCAGTGAACCTAGCGGGAGGAACACCGGGGAGCTGTTTTTT.

J is TRBJ2-1 and V is TRBV27; D could derive from TRBD1 or TRBD2 (5 bases each). Germline V gene sequence: CDR1 MNHEY, CDR2 SMNVEV (reference sequence). The CDR3 covers 15 residues. Trimming stripped 3 bases from V and 0 bases from J, with 9 bases between. Here the CDR3 DNA reads TGTGCCAGCAGTTTGTGGGGGAGCTCCTACAATGAGCAGTTCTTC. Translated, it gives CASSLWGSSYNEQFF.

CDR3 amino acids: CASSLAPGHSTDTQYF. In DNA, the CDR3 is TGTGCCAGCAGCTTAGCTCCGGGACACAGCACAGATACGCAGTATTTT. The chain employs TRBV7-9 and TRBJ2-3; D is perhaps TRBD1 (6 bases). V was trimmed by 0 bases and J by 0 bases, leaving 10 bases between them. Germline assignment: CDR1 SEHNR and CDR2 FQNEAQ (reference sequence). The CDR3 runs 16 residues.

This clone showed up just once. The chain joins TRBV23-1 to TRBJ2-4, with 14 positions matching TRBD2. TRBV23-1 qualifies as an ORF whose function is uncertain. This CDR3 is 15 amino acids long. J gave up 3 bases and V 7 bases, and 2 bases lay outside the gene matches. The CDR3 reads CASKGLAGDKNIQYF. In DNA, the CDR3 is TGCGCCAGCAAGGGACTAGCGGGGGACAAAAACATTCAGTACTTC.

The chain employs TRBV19 and TRBJ2-1; tentatively, D is TRBD1 or TRBD2 (7 bases each). CDR1 is LNHDA and CDR2 is SQIVND in the germline V gene (reference sequence). The V and J ends lost 5 bases and 0 bases respectively, with 14 bases between them. CDR3 length: 16 amino acids. The CDR3 region has the DNA TGTGCCAGTAGTCCCAGGGAGGGGGCCTCCTACAATGAGCAGTTCTTC. Amino acids: CASSPREGASYNEQFF.

The chain joins TRBV19 to TRBJ2-4, with 8 bases lining up with TRBD1. V trimming: 4 bases; J trimming: 0 bases; junction bases outside the gene matches: 5. This CDR3 comprises 16 residues. The germline V gene has CDR1 LNHDA and CDR2 SQIVND (reference sequence). Here the CDR3 reads CASSTTGALAKNIQYF. The CDR3 nucleotides read TGTGCCAGTAGTACGACAGGGGCCTTAGCCAAAAACATTCAGTACTTC.

V gene TRBV10-1 combines with J gene TRBJ2-1; maybe TRBD1 (5 bases). The V end was cut by 2 bases, the J end by 4 bases, with 9 bases between. This CDR3 has 14 residues. Germline V gene data show CDR1 as WNHNN and CDR2 as SYGVQD (reference sequence). CDR3 protein: CASSEGAGYNEQFF. The CDR3 DNA sequence: TGCGCCAGCAGTGAGGGGGCTGGATACAATGAGCAGTTCTTC.

V usage is TRBV30 and J usage is TRBJ2-2, with D uncertain. From germline, CDR1 is GTSNPN and CDR2 SVGIG (reference sequence). CDR3 length: 12 residues. V lost 7 bases, J lost 6 bases, and 12 bases lay in between. The CDR3 coding sequence is TGTGCCTTCTATGAAAGCGCCGGGGAGCTGTTTTTT. It encodes CAFYESAGELFF.

The V call is TRBV27, the J call TRBJ2-5; D is possibly TRBD1 or TRBD2 (6 bases each). Trimming pared 6 bases from V and 9 bases from J, leaving 20 bases between. Germline CDR1 is MNHEY and CDR2 is SMNVEV (reference sequence). The CDR3 is 14 residues long. The CDR3 is CASSLTRNREAQYF. CDR3 nucleotides: TGTGCCAGCAGCTTAACTCGGAACAGGGAGGCCCAGTACTTC.

This rearrangement joins TRBV6-5 to TRBJ2-3, with D possibly TRBD2 on 7 matching bases. Germline lookup yields CDR1 MNHEY and CDR2 SVGAGI. V was trimmed by 2 bases and J by 6 bases, leaving 18 bases between them. This CDR3 contains 16 residues. The CDR3 is CASSYRLAGARDTQYF. Written as DNA, the CDR3 is TGTGCCAGCAGTTACCGCCTGGCGGGGGCCCGGGATACGCAGTATTTT.